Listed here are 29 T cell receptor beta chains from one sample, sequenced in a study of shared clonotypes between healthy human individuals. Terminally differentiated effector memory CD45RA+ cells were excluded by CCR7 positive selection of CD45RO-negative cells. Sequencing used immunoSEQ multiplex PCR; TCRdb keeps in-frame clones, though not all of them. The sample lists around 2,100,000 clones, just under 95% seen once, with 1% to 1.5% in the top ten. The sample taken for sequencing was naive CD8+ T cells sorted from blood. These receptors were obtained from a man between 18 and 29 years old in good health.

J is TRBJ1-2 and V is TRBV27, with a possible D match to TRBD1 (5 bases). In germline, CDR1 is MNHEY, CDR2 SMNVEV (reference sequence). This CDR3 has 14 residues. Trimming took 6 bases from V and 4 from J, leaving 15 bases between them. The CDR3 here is CASSPTGGGYGYTF. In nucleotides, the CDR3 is TGTGCCAGCAGCCCAACCGGGGGGGGCTATGGCTACACCTTC.

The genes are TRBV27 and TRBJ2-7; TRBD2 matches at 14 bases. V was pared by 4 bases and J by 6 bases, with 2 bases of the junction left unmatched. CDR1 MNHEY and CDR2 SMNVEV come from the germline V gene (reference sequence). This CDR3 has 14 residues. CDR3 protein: CASSWGLAGVEQYF. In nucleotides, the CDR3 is TGTGCCAGCAGTTGGGGACTAGCGGGGGTCGAGCAGTACTTC.

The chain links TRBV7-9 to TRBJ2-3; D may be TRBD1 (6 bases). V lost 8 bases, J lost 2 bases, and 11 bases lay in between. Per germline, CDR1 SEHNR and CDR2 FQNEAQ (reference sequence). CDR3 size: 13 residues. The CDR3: CASDWTATDTQYF. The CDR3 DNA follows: TGTGCCAGCGACTGGACAGCCACAGATACGCAGTATTTT.

The CDR3 loop reads CASSILGGLTPGELFF. CDR3 in DNA: TGTGCCAGCAGCATCCTCGGAGGCCTTACACCCGGGGAGCTGTTTTTT. The chain couples TRBV13 to TRBJ2-2; TRBD2 is a possible D gene (5 bases). The V end was cut by 5 bases, the J end by 6 bases, with 19 bases between. The CDR3 is 16 residues long. The germline V gene has CDR1 PRHDT and CDR2 FYEKMQ (reference sequence).

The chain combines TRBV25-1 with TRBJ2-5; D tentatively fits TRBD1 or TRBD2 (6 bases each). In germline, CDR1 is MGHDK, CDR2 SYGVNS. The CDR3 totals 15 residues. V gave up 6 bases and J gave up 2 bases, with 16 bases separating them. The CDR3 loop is CASSHSGAVQETQYF. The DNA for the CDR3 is TGTGCCAGCAGCCACTCGGGGGCGGTACAAGAGACCCAGTACTTC. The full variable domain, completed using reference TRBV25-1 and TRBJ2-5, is EADIYQTPRYLVIGTGKKITLECSQTMGHDKMYWYQQDPGMELHLIHYSYGVNSTEKGDLSSESTVSRIRTEHFPLTLESARPSHTSQYLCASSHSGAVQETQYFGPGTRLLVL.

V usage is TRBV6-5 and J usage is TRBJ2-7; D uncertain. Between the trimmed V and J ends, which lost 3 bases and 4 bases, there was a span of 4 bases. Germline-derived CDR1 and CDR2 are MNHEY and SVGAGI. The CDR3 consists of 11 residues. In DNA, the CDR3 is TGTGCCAGCAGTTATATGTACGAGCAGTACTTC. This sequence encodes CASSYMYEQYF.

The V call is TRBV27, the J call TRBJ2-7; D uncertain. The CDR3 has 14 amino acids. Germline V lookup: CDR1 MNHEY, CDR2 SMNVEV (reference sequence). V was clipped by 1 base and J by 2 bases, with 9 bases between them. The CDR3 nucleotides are TGTGCCAGCAGTTTATTGACGGGCACCTACGAGCAGTACTTC. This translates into CASSLLTGTYEQYF.

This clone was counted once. For the CDR3, the DNA is TGTGCCAGCAGCGAGGGGGCTAGCGAGGCCTACGAGCAGTACTTC. Translating it yields CASSEGASEAYEQYF. J is TRBJ2-7 and V is TRBV9; TRBD1 is a possible D gene (7 bases). The CDR3 is 15 residues long. Germline CDR1 reads SGDLS; CDR2 reads YYNGEE. Trimming cost V 3 bases and J 2 bases, with 15 bases left between them.

CDR3 sequence (DNA): TGTGCCAGCAGCGATGACAGCAGGTGCACTGAAGCTTTCTTT. This sequence encodes CASSDDSRCTEAFF. V usage is TRBV7-6 and J usage is TRBJ1-1, with D maybe TRBD1 (5 bases). Germline V gene lookup returns CDR1 SGHVS and CDR2 FNYEAQ. V was clipped by 5 bases and J by 4 bases, with 14 bases between them. CDR3 length: 14 amino acids.

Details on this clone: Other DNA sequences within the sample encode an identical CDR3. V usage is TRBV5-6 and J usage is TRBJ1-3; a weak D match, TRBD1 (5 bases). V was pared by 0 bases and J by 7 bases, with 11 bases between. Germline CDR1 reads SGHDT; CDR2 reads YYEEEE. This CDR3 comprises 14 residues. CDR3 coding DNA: TGTGCCAGCAGCTTGGGCAGGGCGGGGAACACCATATATTTT. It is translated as CASSLGRAGNTIYF.

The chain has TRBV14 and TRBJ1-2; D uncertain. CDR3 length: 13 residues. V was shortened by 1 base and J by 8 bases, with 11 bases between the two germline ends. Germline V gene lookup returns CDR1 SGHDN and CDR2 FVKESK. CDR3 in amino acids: CASSQVNRMGYTF. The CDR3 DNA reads TGTGCCAGCAGCCAAGTTAATCGAATGGGCTACACCTTC.

The CDR3 loop reads CASSLTWAGVPDTQYF. DNA of the CDR3: TGTGCCAGCAGCTTAACGTGGGCGGGAGTTCCAGATACGCAGTATTTT. The rearrangement joins TRBV7-8 to TRBJ2-3; 7 bases fit TRBD2. This CDR3 has 16 residues. J was trimmed by 4 bases and V by 2 bases; bases with no gene match: 9. Germline V CDR1 and CDR2: SGHVS, FQNEAQ. The full variable domain, rest sourced from reference TRBV7-8 and TRBJ2-3, is GAGVSQSPRYKVAKRGQDVALRCDPISGHVSLFWYQQALGQGPEFLTYFQNEAQLDKSGLPSDRFFAERPEGSVSTLKIQRTQQEDSAVYLCASSLTWAGVPDTQYFGPGTRLTVL.

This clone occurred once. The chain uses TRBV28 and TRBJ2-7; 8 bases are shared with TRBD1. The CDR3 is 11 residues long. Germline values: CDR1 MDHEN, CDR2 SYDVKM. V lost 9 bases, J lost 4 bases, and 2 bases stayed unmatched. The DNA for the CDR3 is TGTGCCAGTGACAGGGGATACGAGCAGTACTTC. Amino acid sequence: CASDRGYEQYF.

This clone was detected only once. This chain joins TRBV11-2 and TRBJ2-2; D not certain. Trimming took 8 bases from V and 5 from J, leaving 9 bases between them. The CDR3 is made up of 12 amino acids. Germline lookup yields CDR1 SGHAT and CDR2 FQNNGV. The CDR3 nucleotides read TGTGCCAGCCCTCACGCAACCGGGGAGCTGTTTTTT. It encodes CASPHATGELFF.

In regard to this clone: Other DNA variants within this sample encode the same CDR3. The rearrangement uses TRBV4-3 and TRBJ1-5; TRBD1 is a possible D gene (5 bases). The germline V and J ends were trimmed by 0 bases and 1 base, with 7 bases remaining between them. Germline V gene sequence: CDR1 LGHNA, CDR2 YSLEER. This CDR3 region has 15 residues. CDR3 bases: TGCGCCAGCAGCCAAGATCGGGACAGCAATCAGCCCCAGCATTTT. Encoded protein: CASSQDRDSNQPQHF.

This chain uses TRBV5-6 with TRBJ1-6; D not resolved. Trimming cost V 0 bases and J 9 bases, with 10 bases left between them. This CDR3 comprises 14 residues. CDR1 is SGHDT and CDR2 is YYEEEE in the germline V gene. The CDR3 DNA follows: TGTGCCAGCAGCTTGGGGGTTGCTCTTTCACCCCTCCACTTT. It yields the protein CASSLGVALSPLHF.

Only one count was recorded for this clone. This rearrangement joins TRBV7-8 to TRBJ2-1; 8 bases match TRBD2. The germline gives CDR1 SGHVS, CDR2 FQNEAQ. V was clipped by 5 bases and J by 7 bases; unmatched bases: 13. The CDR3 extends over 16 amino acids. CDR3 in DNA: TGTGCCAGCAGCACCCCCCGGGGGGGGGCGGGTAATGAGCAGTTCTTC. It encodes CASSTPRGGAGNEQFF.

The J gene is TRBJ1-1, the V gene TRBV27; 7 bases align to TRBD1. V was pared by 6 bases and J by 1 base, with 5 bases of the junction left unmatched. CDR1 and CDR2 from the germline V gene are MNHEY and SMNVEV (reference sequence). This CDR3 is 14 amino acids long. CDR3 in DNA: TGTGCCAGCAGGGGACAGTTGAGGAACACTGAAGCTTTCTTT. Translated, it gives CASRGQLRNTEAFF.

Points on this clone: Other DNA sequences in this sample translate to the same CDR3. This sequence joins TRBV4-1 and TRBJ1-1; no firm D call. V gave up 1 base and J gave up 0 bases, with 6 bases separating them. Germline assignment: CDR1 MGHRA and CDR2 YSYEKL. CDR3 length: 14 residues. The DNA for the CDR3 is TGCGCCAGCAGCCAAGGGGCAATGAACACTGAAGCTTTCTTT. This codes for CASSQGAMNTEAFF.

This chain's CDR3 is CASSVRGDNEQFF. DNA of the CDR3: TGTGCCAGCAGCGTAAGGGGGGACAATGAGCAGTTCTTC. The V gene is TRBV9, the J gene TRBJ2-1; D is perhaps TRBD1 or TRBD2 (6 bases each). The V gene lost 1 base and the J gene lost 5 bases, with 7 bases spanning the gap. Per the germline V gene, CDR1 is SGDLS and CDR2 is YYNGEE. CDR3 length: 13 residues. Using reference TRBV9 and TRBJ2-1 for the parts outside the CDR3, the full variable domain is DSGVTQTPKHLITATGQRVTLRCSPRSGDLSVYWYQQSLDQGLQFLIQYYNGEERAKGNILERFSAQQFPDLHSELNLSSLELGDSALYFCASSVRGDNEQFFGPGTRLTVL.

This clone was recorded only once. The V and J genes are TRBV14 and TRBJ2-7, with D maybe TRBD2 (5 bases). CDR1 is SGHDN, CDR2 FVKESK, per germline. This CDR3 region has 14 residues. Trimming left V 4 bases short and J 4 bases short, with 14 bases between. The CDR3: CASSLRTLPYEQYF. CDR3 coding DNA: TGTGCCAGCAGCCTACGGACTCTCCCATACGAGCAGTACTTC.

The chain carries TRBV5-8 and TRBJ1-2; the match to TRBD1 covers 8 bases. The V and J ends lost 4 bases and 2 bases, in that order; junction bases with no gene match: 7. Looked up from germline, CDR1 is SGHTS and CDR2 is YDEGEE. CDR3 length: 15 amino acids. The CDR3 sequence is CASSTAGGANYGYTF. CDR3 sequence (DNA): TGTGCCAGCAGCACCGCAGGGGGCGCGAACTATGGCTACACCTTC.

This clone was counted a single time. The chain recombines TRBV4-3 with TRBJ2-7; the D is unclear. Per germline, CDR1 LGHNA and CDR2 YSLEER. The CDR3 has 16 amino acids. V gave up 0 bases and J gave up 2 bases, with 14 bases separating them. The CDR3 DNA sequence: TGCGCCAGCAGCCAAGATACGGGTCAGTGGGCCTACGAGCAGTACTTC. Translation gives CASSQDTGQWAYEQYF.

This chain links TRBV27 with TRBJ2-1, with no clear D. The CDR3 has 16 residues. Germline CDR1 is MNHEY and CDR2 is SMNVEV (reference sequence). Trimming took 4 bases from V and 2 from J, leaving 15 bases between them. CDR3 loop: CASSSRPYGTYNEQFF. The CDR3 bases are TGTGCCAGCAGTTCGAGACCATACGGAACCTACAATGAGCAGTTCTTC.

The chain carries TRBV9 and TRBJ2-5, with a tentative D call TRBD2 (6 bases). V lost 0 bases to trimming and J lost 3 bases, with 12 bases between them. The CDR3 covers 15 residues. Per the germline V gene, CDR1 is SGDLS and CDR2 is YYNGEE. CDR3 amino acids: CASSVAPGLEETQYF. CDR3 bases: TGTGCCAGCAGCGTAGCCCCGGGACTTGAAGAGACCCAGTACTTC.

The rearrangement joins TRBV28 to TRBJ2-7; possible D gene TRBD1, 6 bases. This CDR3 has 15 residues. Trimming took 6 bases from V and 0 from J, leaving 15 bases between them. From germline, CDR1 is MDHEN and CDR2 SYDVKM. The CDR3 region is CASRGTGHDSYEQYF. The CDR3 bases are TGTGCCAGCAGGGGGACGGGACATGACTCCTACGAGCAGTACTTC. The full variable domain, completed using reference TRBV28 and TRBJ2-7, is DVKVTQSSRYLVKRTGEKVFLECVQDMDHENMFWYRQDPGLGLRLIYFSYDVKMKEKGDIPEGYSVSREKKERFSLILESASTNQTSMYLCASRGTGHDSYEQYFGPGTRLTVT.

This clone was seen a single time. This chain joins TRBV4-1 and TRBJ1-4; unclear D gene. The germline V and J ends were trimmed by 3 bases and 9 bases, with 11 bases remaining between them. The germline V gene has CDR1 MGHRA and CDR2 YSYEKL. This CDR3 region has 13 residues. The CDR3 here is CASSHPASQKLFF. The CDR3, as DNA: TGCGCCAGCAGCCACCCGGCATCCCAAAAACTGTTTTTT.

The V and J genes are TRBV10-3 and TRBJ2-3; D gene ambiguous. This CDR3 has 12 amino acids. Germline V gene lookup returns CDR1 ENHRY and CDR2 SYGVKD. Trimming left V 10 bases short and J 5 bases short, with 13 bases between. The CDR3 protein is CATTDSKDTQYF. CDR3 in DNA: TGTGCCACTACAGACTCGAAAGATACGCAGTATTTT.

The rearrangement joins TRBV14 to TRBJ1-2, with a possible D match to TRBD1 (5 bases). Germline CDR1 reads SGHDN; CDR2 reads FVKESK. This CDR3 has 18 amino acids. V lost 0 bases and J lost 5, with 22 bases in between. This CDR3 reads CASSQDRFGGSTLYGYTF. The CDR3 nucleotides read TGTGCCAGCAGCCAAGATCGATTCGGGGGGAGCACCCTATATGGCTACACCTTC.